The 16 T cell receptor beta chains in this list originate from one sample, sequenced in a study of shared clonotypes between healthy human individuals. Sequenced by immunoSEQ multiplex PCR; TCRdb stores in-frame clones only, minus some. The table has about 990,000 clones, 75% to 85% seen once. Specimen: memory CD4+ T cells from PBMCs. Subset: CD45RA-negative fraction. These receptors were taken from a man aged 18 to 29 in good health. Some clones in this sample may be carry-over from other donors' samples.

This rearrangement joins TRBV7-2 to TRBJ2-2; 12 bases are shared with TRBD2. Germline assignment: CDR1 SGHTA and CDR2 FQGNSA. This CDR3 is built from 16 residues. Losses at the gene ends were 6 bases for V and 5 bases for J; bases not matched to a gene: 7. The CDR3 loop reads CASSWTSGELTGELFF. The CDR3 nucleotides read TGTGCCAGCAGTTGGACTAGCGGGGAGTTGACCGGGGAGCTGTTTTTT.

V and J are TRBV15 and TRBJ2-2; D gene ambiguous. Trimming removed 0 bases from V and 7 bases from J, with 9 bases in between. The CDR3 is made up of 14 amino acids. Looked up from germline, CDR1 is LNHNV and CDR2 is YYDKDF (reference sequence). CDR3 nucleotide sequence: TGTGCCACCAGCAGAGACCACCCGGTCGGGGAGCTGTTTTTT. This gives the protein CATSRDHPVGELFF.

This clone was counted only a few times. The chain combines TRBV7-9 with TRBJ1-3; the D is unclear. V was clipped by 3 bases and J by 0 bases, with 9 bases between them. The germline V gene has CDR1 SEHNR and CDR2 FQNEAQ (reference sequence). CDR3 length equals 15 residues. Here the CDR3 DNA reads TGTGCCAGCAGCTTCGTGAATTCCTCTGGAAACACCATATATTTT. This translates into CASSFVNSSGNTIYF. The whole variable domain, remainder taken from reference TRBV7-9 and TRBJ1-3, is DTGVSQNPRHKITKRGQNVTFRCDPISEHNRLYWYRQTLGQGPEFLTYFQNEAQLEKSRLLSDRFSAERPKGSFSTLEIQRTEQGDSAMYLCASSFVNSSGNTIYFGEGSWLTVV.

The chain links TRBV30 to TRBJ2-1; 10 nucleotides agree with TRBD2. CDR1 is GTSNPN and CDR2 is SVGIG in the germline V gene (reference sequence). V shed 3 bases, J shed 4 bases, and the junction held 6 bases outside the gene matches. The CDR3 consists of 15 residues. Here the CDR3 DNA reads TGTGCCTGGAGACAACTAGCGGGACCATACAATGAGCAGTTCTTC. Its protein is CAWRQLAGPYNEQFF.

The chain employs TRBV6-5 and TRBJ2-1; D unclear. Looked up from germline, CDR1 is MNHEY and CDR2 is SVGAGI. The CDR3 is made up of 12 amino acids. The V end was cut by 6 bases, the J end by 5 bases, with 8 bases between. Here the CDR3 reads CASRDPHNEQFF. CDR3 bases: TGTGCCAGCAGGGACCCTCACAATGAGCAGTTCTTC.

The J gene is TRBJ2-1, the V gene TRBV7-2; TRBD2 agrees at 8 bases. Germline lookup yields CDR1 SGHTA and CDR2 FQGNSA. This CDR3 is 14 amino acids long. Unmatched junction bases numbered 11, after V lost 8 bases and J lost 8 bases. CDR3 DNA: TGTGCCAGCGGCATACCGGGACTAGTGCATGAGCAGTTCTTC. Translated, it gives CASGIPGLVHEQFF.

The V and J genes are TRBV4-3 and TRBJ1-6; D uncertain. The CDR3 loop spans 15 amino acids. Germline V lookup: CDR1 LGHNA, CDR2 YSLEER. V dropped 4 bases and J dropped 9 bases, with 16 bases sitting between them. The CDR3 spells CASSPTAGSSSPLHF. The CDR3 bases are TGCGCCAGCAGCCCCACGGCCGGGTCCAGTTCACCCCTCCACTTT.

The rearrangement links TRBV6-6 to TRBJ2-5; the D gene is possibly TRBD2 (5 bases). The tail of the sequence fits TRBJ2-7 better, so the J call may be wrong. Germline V gives CDR1 MNHNY, CDR2 SVGAGI (reference sequence). The CDR3 covers 15 residues. As DNA, the CDR3 is TGTGCCAGCAGTTACTCACTAGTGGGCTCCTACGAGCAGTACTTC. Protein: CASSYSLVGSYEQYF.

This clone has just a few counts. Other DNA sequences from this sample encode an identical CDR3 as well. V usage is TRBV27 and J usage is TRBJ1-2; the D gene is possibly TRBD1 (5 bases). CDR1 is MNHEY, CDR2 SMNVEV, per germline (reference sequence). Trimming took 3 bases from V and 2 from J, leaving 7 bases between them. There are 13 residues in the CDR3. In DNA, the CDR3 is TGTGCCAGCAGTTTCCGGGGGAACTATGGCTACACCTTC. Residues: CASSFRGNYGYTF.

The rearrangement links TRBV27 to TRBJ1-2; unclear D gene. Germline V gene lookup returns CDR1 MNHEY and CDR2 SMNVEV (reference sequence). This CDR3 is 13 amino acids long. V was shortened by 6 bases and J by 5 bases, with 13 bases between the two germline ends. Written as DNA, the CDR3 is TGTGCCAGCAGAACGACAAGTACTTATGGCTACACCTTC. The encoded protein is CASRTTSTYGYTF.

The chain has TRBV18 and TRBJ1-4, with a possible D match to TRBD1 (6 bases). Germline V gives CDR1 KGHSH, CDR2 LQKENI. The CDR3 runs 17 residues. The ends were cut back, 3 bases at V and 1 base at J, with 15 bases in the middle. CDR3: CASSPTGGGRTNEKLFF. The DNA for the CDR3 is TGTGCCAGCTCACCTACCGGGGGCGGGCGAACTAATGAAAAACTGTTTTTT.

In its sample, this clone was seen many times. The rearrangement joins TRBV28 to TRBJ1-5, with D unresolved. V was trimmed by 6 bases and J by 7 bases, leaving 10 bases between them. Germline lookup yields CDR1 MDHEN and CDR2 SYDVKM. The CDR3 has 12 amino acids. The CDR3 bases are TGTGCCAGCAGCCGGAGGCGGCAGCCCCAGCATTTT. Its protein is CASSRRRQPQHF.

V is TRBV5-5 and J is TRBJ1-5, with a weak D call TRBD1 (6 bases). V was pared by 7 bases and J by 2 bases, with 16 bases between. This CDR3 has 15 amino acids. Germline assignment: CDR1 SGHKS and CDR2 YYEKEE (reference sequence). The CDR3 region has the DNA TGTGCCAGCGGAGTGGGACATGTTGGCAATCAGCCCCAGCATTTT. This gives the protein CASGVGHVGNQPQHF. Supplemented by reference TRBV5-5 and TRBJ1-5, the full variable domain reads DAGVTQSPTHLIKTRGQQVTLRCSPISGHKSVSWYQQVLGQGPQFIFQYYEKEERGRGNFPDRFSARQFPNYSSELNVNALLLGDSALYLCASGVGHVGNQPQHFGDGTRLSIL.

The V gene is TRBV5-1, the J gene TRBJ1-4; D is undetermined. Germline CDR1 SGHRS, CDR2 YFSETQ. Deletions cut 0 bases from V and 11 bases from J, with 11 bases between. CDR3 size: 13 residues. The CDR3 DNA sequence: TGCGCCAGCAGCTTGGAGGGTGGGCACAAACTGTTTTTT. Protein sequence: CASSLEGGHKLFF.

Note on this clone: This sequence may be a read error, since a much larger clone differs from it by one base. The conserved closing phenylalanine or tryptophan is absent in this CDR3, likely reflecting a read error. The chain joins TRBV5-4 to TRBJ1-2; a weak D match, TRBD1 (6 bases). Trimming left V 4 bases short and J 2 bases short, with 18 bases between. The CDR3 length is 16 residues. Germline CDR1 SGHNT, CDR2 YYREEE (reference sequence). The CDR3 bases are TGTGCCAGCAGCCCTTCCGCCGGGGGGCTCAACTATGGCTACACCCTC. Protein: CASSPSAGGLNYGYTL.

This sequence joins TRBV5-4 and TRBJ1-2; 9 nucleotides match TRBD1. The germline V gene has CDR1 SGHNT and CDR2 YYREEE (reference sequence). The CDR3 consists of 13 residues. Unmatched junction bases numbered 0, after V lost 4 bases and J lost 2 bases. CDR3 region: CASSGTGNYGYTF. The CDR3 bases are TGTGCCAGCAGCGGGACAGGGAACTATGGCTACACCTTC.